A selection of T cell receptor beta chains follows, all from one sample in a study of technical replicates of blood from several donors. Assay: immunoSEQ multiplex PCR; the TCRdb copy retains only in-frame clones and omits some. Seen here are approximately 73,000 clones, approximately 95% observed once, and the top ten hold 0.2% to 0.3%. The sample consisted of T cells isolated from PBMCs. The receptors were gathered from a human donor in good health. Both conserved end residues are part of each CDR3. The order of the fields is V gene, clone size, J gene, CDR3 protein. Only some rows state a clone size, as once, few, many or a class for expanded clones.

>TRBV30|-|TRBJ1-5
CAWSDGFRTGGYQPQHF
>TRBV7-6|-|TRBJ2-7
CASSLAGESYEQYF
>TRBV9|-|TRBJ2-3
CASSVLSDTQYF
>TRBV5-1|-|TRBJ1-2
CASSLAAGGGYGYTF
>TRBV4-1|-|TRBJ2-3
CASSQGRGLADTDTQYF
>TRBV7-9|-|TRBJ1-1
CASSGQETGNTEAFF
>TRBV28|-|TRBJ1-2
CASRPGGVDYGYTF
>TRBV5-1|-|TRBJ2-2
CASSDRGSGTGELFF
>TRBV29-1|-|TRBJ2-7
CSVAAGQTTYEQYF
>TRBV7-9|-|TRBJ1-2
CASSPSRDTMWSYGYTF
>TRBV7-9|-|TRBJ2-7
CASSLGPGQGSYEQYF
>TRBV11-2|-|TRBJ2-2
CASSSPLTLGGPNTGELFF
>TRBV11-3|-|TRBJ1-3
CASSLASQAGSGNTIYF
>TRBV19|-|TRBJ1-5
CASTPVTGDQPQHF
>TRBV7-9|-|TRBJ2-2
CASSLVSRNTGELFF
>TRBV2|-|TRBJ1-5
CASSATGINQPQHF
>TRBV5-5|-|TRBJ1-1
CASSLADRDGTEAFF
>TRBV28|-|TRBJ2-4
CASSPGLAYKNIQYF
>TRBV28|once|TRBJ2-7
CASTPGQGGIEQYF
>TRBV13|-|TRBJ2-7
CASSHLRGSSYEQYF
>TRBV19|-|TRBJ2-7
CASTPGQGSSYEQYF
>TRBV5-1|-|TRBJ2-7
CASSLERYSSYEQYF
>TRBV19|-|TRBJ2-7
CASGDWAGREQYF
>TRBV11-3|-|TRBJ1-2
CASSFLSPTGEYGYTF
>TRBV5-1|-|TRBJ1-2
CASSLASTLRGYTF
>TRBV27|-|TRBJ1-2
CATSQAWGGSYGYTF
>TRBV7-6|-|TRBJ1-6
CASSSSERQGGNSPLHF
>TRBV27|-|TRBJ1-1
CASSFGTGKGNTEAFF
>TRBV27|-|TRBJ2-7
CASSVGTGPLDEQYF
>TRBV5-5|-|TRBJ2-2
CASSLANLAGDSTGELFF
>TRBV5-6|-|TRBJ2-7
CASSFRTGGYEQYF
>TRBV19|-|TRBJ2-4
CASSPEGSIAKNIQYF
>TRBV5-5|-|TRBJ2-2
CASSLGQGAGELFF
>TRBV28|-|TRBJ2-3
CASSPTDTQYF
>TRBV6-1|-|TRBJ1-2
CASSDRPRDTQANYGYTF
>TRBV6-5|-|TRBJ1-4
CASSYGQANEKLFF
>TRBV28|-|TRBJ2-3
CASSQPLADTQYF
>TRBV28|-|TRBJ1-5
CASAGDDQPQHF
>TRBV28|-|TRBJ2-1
CASSLLTSGSNEQFF
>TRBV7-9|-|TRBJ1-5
CASSLDRVRPQHF
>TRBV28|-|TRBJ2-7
CASFSPGFSHYEQYF
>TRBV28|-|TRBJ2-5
CASNRLAGQETQYF
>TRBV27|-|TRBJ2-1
CASRTKPLRDSSYNEQFF
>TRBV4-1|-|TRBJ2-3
CASSLGLSTDTQYF
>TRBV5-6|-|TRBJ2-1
CASSWTGSNEQFF
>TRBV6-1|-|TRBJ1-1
CASSGQLNTEAFF
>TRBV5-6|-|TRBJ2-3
CASSFEVNTQYF